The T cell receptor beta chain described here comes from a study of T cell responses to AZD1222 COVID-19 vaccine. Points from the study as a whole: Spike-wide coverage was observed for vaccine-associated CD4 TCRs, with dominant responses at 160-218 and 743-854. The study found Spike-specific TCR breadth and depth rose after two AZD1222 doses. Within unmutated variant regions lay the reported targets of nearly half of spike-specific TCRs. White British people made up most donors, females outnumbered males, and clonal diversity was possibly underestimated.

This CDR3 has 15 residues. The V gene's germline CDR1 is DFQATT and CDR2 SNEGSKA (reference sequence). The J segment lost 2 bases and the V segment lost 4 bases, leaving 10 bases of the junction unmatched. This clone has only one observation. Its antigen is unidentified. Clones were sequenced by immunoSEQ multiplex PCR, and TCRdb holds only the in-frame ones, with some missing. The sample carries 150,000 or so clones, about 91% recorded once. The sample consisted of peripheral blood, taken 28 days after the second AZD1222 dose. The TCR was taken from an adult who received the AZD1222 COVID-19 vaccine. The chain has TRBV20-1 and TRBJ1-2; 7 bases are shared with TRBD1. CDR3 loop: CSAIDREGGNYGYTF. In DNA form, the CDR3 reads TGCAGTGCTATTGACAGGGAGGGTGGCAACTATGGCTACACCTTC.